This T cell receptor (beta chain) was identified in a study of T-cell reconstitution after alpha-beta-depleted transplantation in children. Study findings and constraints: Certain patients had high TCRbeta diversity at day 60, and it came from recipient T cells and thymic progenitors that survived. T-cell numbers and diversity, one year after transplant, stemmed largely from T cells that were newly produced. Approximately two months post-transplant, alpha-beta T cells reportedly originated from several hundred expanded graft clones.

Construction of the TCRbeta library involved unique molecular identifiers. TCRdb fed the PCR reads into MiXCR, producing one record per CDR3 protein. Found here are some 200,000 distinct CDR3 sequences, approximately 8.4% of them singletons; the top ten hold 35% to 40%. Comment on this clonotype: Its antigen remains unknown.

The length of the CDR3 is 14 residues. Trimming left V 6 bases short and J 7 bases short, with 18 bases between. The sample in question was PBMCs, mostly from graft donor cells, obtained 360 days after TCRalphabeta/CD19-depleted stem cell transplant. The clonotype originates from a male patient aged 2-15 years who had a stem cell transplant for acute myeloid leukemia, so the T cells may come from the graft donor. This chain joins TRBV12-3 or TRBV12-4 and TRBJ1-2; unclear D gene. CDR3 nucleotides: TGTGCCAGCAGCCGTCGGACCTCTTCGAGTGGCTACACCTTC. Residues: CASSRRTSSSGYTF.